These 9 T cell receptor beta chains came from one sample sequenced in a study of cytomegalovirus exposure and HLA in healthy donors. Here immunoSEQ multiplex PCR was the method, and the copy in TCRdb shows in-frame clones only, minus some. This table holds 73,000 or so clones, about 93% found once. Material for sequencing was PBMCs. Receptors were obtained from a woman between 18 and 30 years old in good health and CMV-seropositive.

This clone was counted only a few times. The V gene is TRBV19, the J gene TRBJ1-4; 8 bases line up with TRBD1. Germline CDR1 reads LNHDA; CDR2 reads SQIVND (reference sequence). The CDR3 runs to 17 residues. With V trimmed by 3 bases and J by 5 bases, 11 bases remained unmatched. DNA for the CDR3: TGTGCCAGTAGTATTCTCGGGGACAGGATAAGAAATGAAAAACTGTTTTTT. Its translation: CASSILGDRIRNEKLFF. The full variable domain, its missing parts supplied by reference TRBV19 and TRBJ1-4, is DGGITQSPKYLFRKEGQNVTLSCEQNLNHDAMYWYRQDPGQGLRLIYYSQIVNDFQKGDIAEGYSVSREKKESFPLTVTSAQKNPTAFYLCASSILGDRIRNEKLFFGSGTQLSVL.

CDR3 sequence reads: CASSLLGRVTEAFF. CDR3 bases: TGCGCCAGCAGCTTGTTAGGGAGGGTCACTGAAGCTTTCTTT. This chain links TRBV5-1 with TRBJ1-1; no definite D call. V lost 1 base to trimming and J lost 4 bases, with 11 bases between them. Germline V gene sequence: CDR1 SGHRS, CDR2 YFSETQ. This CDR3 is built from 14 residues.

V gene TRBV29-1 combines with J gene TRBJ1-1, with D tentatively TRBD1 (5 bases). CDR3 length: 14 amino acids. Germline CDR1 and CDR2: SQVTM and ANQGSEA. V lost 4 bases and J 3 bases, leaving 15 bases between the germline ends. The CDR3 here is CSVVGGRGDTEAFF. The CDR3 region has the DNA TGCAGCGTTGTGGGAGGGAGAGGGGACACTGAAGCTTTCTTT. Variable domain in full (rest from reference TRBV29-1 and TRBJ1-1): SAVISQKPSRDICQRGTSLTIQCQVDSQVTMMFWYRQQPGQSLTLIATANQGSEATYESGFVIDKFPISRPNLTFSTLTVSNMSPEDSSIYLCSVVGGRGDTEAFFGQGTRLTVV.

This clone was seen a few times. The chain joins TRBV5-6 to TRBJ2-7; 7 positions match TRBD2. The CDR3 runs 15 residues. The V gene's germline CDR1 is SGHDT and CDR2 YYEEEE. V lost 0 bases to trimming and J lost 5 bases; unmatched junction nucleotides: 8. CDR3 region: CASSLVGRETNEQYF. The CDR3 nucleotides are TGTGCCAGCAGCTTGGTGGGGCGGGAGACTAACGAGCAGTACTTC.

The DNA of the CDR3 is TGCGCCAGCAGCTTAGACTTTCCGGTTCCGGACGAGCAGTACTTC. The encoded protein is CASSLDFPVPDEQYF. The chain has TRBV5-1 and TRBJ2-7; D is uncertain. Germline V gene data show CDR1 as SGHRS and CDR2 as YFSETQ. There are 15 residues in the CDR3. V dropped 2 bases and J dropped 5 bases, with 17 bases sitting between them. Combining the CDR3 with reference TRBV5-1 and TRBJ2-7 gives the whole variable domain KAGVTQTPRYLIKTRGQQVTLSCSPISGHRSVSWYQQTPGQGLQFLFEYFSETQRNKGNFPGRFSGRQFSNSRSEMNVSTLELGDSALYLCASSLDFPVPDEQYFGPGTRLTVT.

The V gene is TRBV4-1, the J gene TRBJ2-2, with TRBD2 as a possible D gene (5 bases). Deletions cut 1 base from V and 7 bases from J, with 7 bases between. Germline values: CDR1 MGHRA, CDR2 YSYEKL. This CDR3 is built from 13 residues. The CDR3 DNA is TGCGCCAGCAGCCAAGCCCGGGGCGGGGAGCTGTTTTTT. Protein product: CASSQARGGELFF.

This clone was seen just once. The rearrangement uses TRBV7-6 and TRBJ2-7; 12 bases align to TRBD2. The CDR3 has 15 residues. V lost 2 bases to trimming and J lost 2 bases; unmatched junction nucleotides: 1. The germline gives CDR1 SGHVS, CDR2 FNYEAQ. CDR3 in DNA: TGTGCCAGCAGCTTACTAGCGGGAGGGCCCTACGAGCAGTACTTC. Its protein product is CASSLLAGGPYEQYF.

V is TRBV9 and J is TRBJ2-5, with 7 bases fitting TRBD2. This CDR3 has 15 residues. V dropped 0 bases and J dropped 2; count of bases not matched to a gene: 4. CDR1 is SGDLS, CDR2 YYNGEE, per germline. In DNA, the CDR3 is TGTGCCAGCAGCGTAGCTAGCGGCCCTCAAGAGACCCAGTACTTC. The encoded protein is CASSVASGPQETQYF. Variable domain in full (rest from reference TRBV9 and TRBJ2-5): DSGVTQTPKHLITATGQRVTLRCSPRSGDLSVYWYQQSLDQGLQFLIQYYNGEERAKGNILERFSAQQFPDLHSELNLSSLELGDSALYFCASSVASGPQETQYFGPGTRLLVL.

V and J are TRBV6-6 and TRBJ1-4; no clear D gene. This CDR3 comprises 15 residues. Germline-derived CDR1 and CDR2 are MNHNY and SVGAGI (reference sequence). Trimming took off 2 bases at V and 7 bases at J, with 14 bases between the two ends. CDR3 region: CASSYVGRIGEKLFF. The CDR3 nucleotides read TGTGCCAGCAGTTACGTAGGGAGGATCGGTGAAAAACTGTTTTTT.